The 26 T cell receptor beta chains listed next were all sequenced from one sample in a study of cytomegalovirus exposure and HLA in healthy donors. It was with 60 Vbeta and 13 Jbeta primers that the PCR ran. Produced via immunoSEQ multiplex PCR; TCRdb's table is partial and in-frame only. This table holds roughly 86,000 clones, roughly 80% found once. The sample comprised PBMCs. The receptors were sampled from a man aged 45-65 years in good health and CMV-seropositive.

As for this clone: One end of the junction fails to match germline, which may point to a read error. The chain has TRBV30 and TRBJ1-5; D unresolved. Germline V CDR1 and CDR2: GTSNPN, SVGIG (reference sequence). The CDR3 spans 13 residues. CDR3 sequence (DNA): TGTGCCTGGAGCAGAGGGTGGAATCAGCCCCAGAATTTT. Its translation is CAWSRGWNQPQNF.

The chain is built from TRBV2 and TRBJ1-1; weak D call: TRBD1 (5 bases). Trimming removed 6 bases at V and 4 bases at J, with 15 bases between. Looked up from germline, CDR1 is SNHLY and CDR2 is FYNNEI. The CDR3 consists of 14 residues. CDR3 region: CASSPRTSRTEAFF. The CDR3 nucleotides read TGTGCCAGCAGCCCCCGGACATCGCGCACTGAAGCTTTCTTT.

This clone was counted a single time. The chain combines TRBV5-4 with TRBJ1-1; possible D gene TRBD1, 5 bases. This CDR3 comprises 15 residues. The germline V and J ends were trimmed by 0 bases and 1 base, with 10 bases remaining between them. CDR1 and CDR2 from the germline V gene are SGHNT and YYREEE (reference sequence). In DNA form, the CDR3 reads TGTGCCAGCAGCTTGGGGGGGGGACGGAACACTGAAGCTTTCTTT. Amino acids: CASSLGGGRNTEAFF.

V usage is TRBV19 and J usage is TRBJ1-2, with 12 bases identical to TRBD1. Germline CDR1 is LNHDA and CDR2 is SQIVND (reference sequence). V lost 5 bases and J lost 7; bases outside the gene matches: 2. This CDR3 region has 13 residues. As DNA, the CDR3 is TGTGCCAGTAGTCGGGACAGGGGGCGTGGCTACACCTTC. This sequence encodes CASSRDRGRGYTF. Full variable domain (remainder filled in from reference TRBV19 and TRBJ1-2): DGGITQSPKYLFRKEGQNVTLSCEQNLNHDAMYWYRQDPGQGLRLIYYSQIVNDFQKGDIAEGYSVSREKKESFPLTVTSAQKNPTAFYLCASSRDRGRGYTFGSGTRLTVV.

The chain joins TRBV5-6 to TRBJ2-7; no clear D. CDR1 SGHDT and CDR2 YYEEEE come from the germline V gene. The CDR3 has 13 amino acids. The ends were cut back, 2 bases at V and 3 bases at J, with 9 bases in the middle. The CDR3 DNA reads TGTGCCAGCAGCTTAGTAGCTGTCTACGAGCAGTACTTC. Residues: CASSLVAVYEQYF.

The V call is TRBV29-1, the J call TRBJ2-7; D call uncertain. With 4 bases removed from V and 2 bases from J, the gap between germline ends came to 12 bases. The CDR3 runs to 13 residues. Germline CDR1 and CDR2: SQVTM and ANQGSEA. This CDR3 reads CSVGSRGAYEQYF. DNA of the CDR3: TGCAGCGTTGGCTCCCGAGGAGCCTACGAGCAGTACTTC.

This chain links TRBV2 with TRBJ1-5; 9 bases fit TRBD1. J was trimmed by 6 bases and V by 2 bases; bases with no gene match: 5. This CDR3 has 15 amino acids. Germline V lookup: CDR1 SNHLY, CDR2 FYNNEI. CDR3 DNA: TGTGCCAGCAGTGAAATCGGGACAGGGAGTCAGCCCCAGCATTTT. This encodes CASSEIGTGSQPQHF.

The V and J genes are TRBV7-6 and TRBJ1-3; 10 bases align to TRBD1. V lost 5 bases and J lost 0; bases outside the gene matches: 13. Germline CDR1 is SGHVS and CDR2 is FNYEAQ. The CDR3 consists of 19 residues. In nucleotides, the CDR3 is TGTGCCAGCAGCAGACAGGGGGCGACCTCCTCCTTCTCTGGAAACACCATATATTTT. This codes for CASSRQGATSSFSGNTIYF.

V is TRBV9 and J is TRBJ1-1, with a weak D call TRBD1 (5 bases). The CDR3 loop spans 15 amino acids. Germline V gene lookup returns CDR1 SGDLS and CDR2 YYNGEE. Trimming removed 4 bases at V and 3 bases at J, with 16 bases between. The chain's CDR3 is CASSPRLLQDTEAFF. The CDR3 nucleotides read TGTGCCAGCAGCCCCAGATTGCTACAGGACACTGAAGCTTTCTTT. The variable domain in full, completed from reference TRBV9 and TRBJ1-1, reads DSGVTQTPKHLITATGQRVTLRCSPRSGDLSVYWYQQSLDQGLQFLIQYYNGEERAKGNILERFSAQQFPDLHSELNLSSLELGDSALYFCASSPRLLQDTEAFFGQGTRLTVV.

The chain has TRBV5-1 and TRBJ1-3; perhaps TRBD1 as D (5 bases). CDR1 is SGHRS and CDR2 is YFSETQ in the germline V gene. V was cut by 4 bases and J by 0 bases, with 14 bases left in between. This CDR3 region has 16 residues. CDR3 residues: CASSLGTSDSGNTIYF. The CDR3 DNA is TGCGCCAGCAGCCTAGGGACTTCCGACTCTGGAAACACCATATATTTT.

This rearrangement joins TRBV7-6 to TRBJ2-5; 12 bases are a match to TRBD1. After removal of 5 bases from V and 4 bases from J, the junction contained 11 bases not matched to a gene. The germline gives CDR1 SGHVS, CDR2 FNYEAQ. This CDR3 has 17 amino acids. The CDR3 sequence: CASSQRRGQGALETQYF. The CDR3 DNA follows: TGTGCCAGCAGCCAGAGGAGGGGACAGGGGGCGTTAGAGACCCAGTACTTC.

This clone was detected only a few times. J is TRBJ1-2 and V is TRBV4-1, with 8 bases aligning to TRBD1. Trimming removed 6 bases from V and 4 bases from J; junction bases left unmatched: 10. Germline CDR1 is MGHRA and CDR2 is YSYEKL. The CDR3 is made up of 15 amino acids. Here the CDR3 reads CASSLTGQVSYGYTF. Written as DNA, the CDR3 is TGCGCCAGCAGTCTTACGGGACAGGTATCCTATGGCTACACCTTC.

The chain uses TRBV4-1 and TRBJ2-5; 9 bases are shared with TRBD2. V trimming: 2 bases; J trimming: 1 base; junction bases outside the gene matches: 5. Germline CDR1 is MGHRA and CDR2 is YSYEKL. The CDR3 runs 16 residues. CDR3 region: CASSQRGGGVQETQYF. In DNA, the CDR3 is TGCGCCAGCAGCCAAAGGGGCGGGGGGGTCCAAGAGACCCAGTACTTC.

The gene calls are TRBV19 and TRBJ2-2; 7 bases fit TRBD1. The germline gives CDR1 LNHDA, CDR2 SQIVND (reference sequence). V shed 6 bases, J shed 0 bases, and the junction held 7 bases outside the gene matches. CDR3 length: 16 amino acids. The CDR3 here is CASSGQAPTNTGELFF. The CDR3 region has the DNA TGTGCCAGTAGCGGACAGGCGCCCACGAACACCGGGGAGCTGTTTTTT.

V and J are TRBV30 and TRBJ2-1, with 9 bases identical to TRBD2. The V gene's germline CDR1 is GTSNPN and CDR2 SVGIG (reference sequence). The CDR3 length is 14 residues. The V segment lost 5 bases and the J segment 1 base; nucleotides outside the gene matches: 3. The CDR3 loop reads CAWGAGGSYNEQFF. The CDR3 DNA follows: TGTGCCTGGGGAGCGGGGGGTTCCTACAATGAGCAGTTCTTC.

The rearrangement links TRBV4-3 to TRBJ1-5; TRBD1 might be the D (6 bases). The CDR3 covers 14 residues. Deletions cut 0 bases from V and 7 bases from J, with 10 bases between. The V gene's germline CDR1 is LGHNA and CDR2 YSLEER. CDR3 sequence (DNA): TGCGCCAGCAGCCAAGAACAGGGACCCCAGCCCCAGCATTTT. It encodes CASSQEQGPQPQHF.

The gene calls are TRBV25-1 and TRBJ2-7; D is possibly TRBD2 (7 bases). The germline gives CDR1 MGHDK, CDR2 SYGVNS. V gave up 1 base and J gave up 2 bases, with 9 bases separating them. The length of the CDR3 is 14 residues. The CDR3 region is CASSESRGPYEQYF. The CDR3 DNA follows: TGTGCCAGCAGTGAATCGCGGGGGCCCTACGAGCAGTACTTC.

The rearrangement uses TRBV5-1 and TRBJ1-3, with 7 bases lining up with TRBD1. Germline CDR1 reads SGHRS; CDR2 reads YFSETQ. CDR3 length equals 15 residues. V was pared by 3 bases and J by 2 bases, with 5 bases of the junction left unmatched. The CDR3: CASSSEGAAGNTIYF. In nucleotides, the CDR3 is TGCGCCAGCAGCTCCGAGGGGGCCGCTGGAAACACCATATATTTT.

This clone was recorded a few times. Germline and junction disagree at one end, which may indicate a read error. This rearrangement joins TRBV28 to TRBJ1-5; 8 nucleotides agree with TRBD1. The CDR3 sequence is 15 residues long. CDR1 is MDHEN and CDR2 is SYDVKM in the germline V gene. The CDR3 nucleotides are TGTGCCAGCAGCCACACTCCGGACAGGGCTCAGCCCCAGAATTTT. This gives the protein CASSHTPDRAQPQNF.

Notes on this clone: The junction shows a germline mismatch at one end, possibly a read error. V and J are TRBV18 and TRBJ1-2; 7 bases are a match to TRBD1. This CDR3 contains 15 residues. Germline V gives CDR1 KGHSH, CDR2 LQKENI. The CDR3 spells CASSRQGGFVIGYPF. CDR3 nucleotide sequence: TGTGCCAGCTCTCGACAGGGTGGTTTCGTGATTGGCTACCCCTTC.

The table lists this clone with a few counts. This chain uses TRBV7-8 with TRBJ2-7; the match to TRBD1 covers 7 bases. The germline CDR1 and CDR2 sequences are SGHVS and FQNEAQ. Trimming at V came to 0 bases and at J to 2 bases, leaving 4 bases not matched to a gene. The CDR3 covers 15 residues. The chain's CDR3 is CASSLAGTVAYEQYF. The CDR3 nucleotides read TGTGCCAGCAGCTTAGCCGGGACAGTCGCCTACGAGCAGTACTTC.

This clone was found a few times. CDR3 coding DNA: TGCGCCAGCAGCTTGGCAGAGGGGGCAGGAGGCTACACCTTC. Amino acids: CASSLAEGAGGYTF. This rearrangement joins TRBV5-1 to TRBJ1-2; 7 bases match TRBD1. V shed 0 bases, J shed 8 bases, and the junction held 7 bases outside the gene matches. The CDR3 consists of 14 residues. Per the germline V gene, CDR1 is SGHRS and CDR2 is YFSETQ.

The V call is TRBV21-1, the J call TRBJ2-7; the D call of TRBD1 is as the table states it, not checked on the DNA. TRBV21-1 has pseudogene status. The CDR3 totals 13 residues. The CDR3 nucleotides are TGTGCCAGCAGCAAAAGGACAGTCTACGAGCAGTACTTC. This codes for CASSKRTVYEQYF.

This chain links TRBV5-1 with TRBJ2-1, with D unresolved. Germline lookup yields CDR1 SGHRS and CDR2 YFSETQ. The CDR3 has 12 residues. Deletions cut 5 bases from V and 5 bases from J, with 8 bases between. CDR3 DNA sequence: TGCGCCAGCAGTTTCGACAACAATGAGCAGTTCTTC. Residues: CASSFDNNEQFF.

This clone was picked up a small number of times. The chain uses TRBV4-1 and TRBJ1-1, with a possible D match to TRBD1 (5 bases). The V gene's germline CDR1 is MGHRA and CDR2 YSYEKL. The V gene lost 4 bases and the J gene lost 6 bases, with 21 bases spanning the gap. This CDR3 has 16 residues. This chain's CDR3 is CASSPPLLTGHSEAFF. The CDR3 DNA reads as TGCGCCAGCAGCCCCCCTTTGTTAACTGGACACTCTGAAGCTTTCTTT.

The genes are TRBV30 and TRBJ1-1, with a possible D match to TRBD1 (5 bases). Germline loops: CDR1 GTSNPN, CDR2 SVGIG (reference sequence). With 6 bases removed from V and 1 base from J, the gap between germline ends came to 21 bases. The CDR3 consists of 16 residues. The CDR3 protein is CACYHRTAHENTEAFF. The CDR3 coding sequence is TGTGCCTGTTACCACAGGACGGCGCATGAGAACACTGAAGCTTTCTTT.